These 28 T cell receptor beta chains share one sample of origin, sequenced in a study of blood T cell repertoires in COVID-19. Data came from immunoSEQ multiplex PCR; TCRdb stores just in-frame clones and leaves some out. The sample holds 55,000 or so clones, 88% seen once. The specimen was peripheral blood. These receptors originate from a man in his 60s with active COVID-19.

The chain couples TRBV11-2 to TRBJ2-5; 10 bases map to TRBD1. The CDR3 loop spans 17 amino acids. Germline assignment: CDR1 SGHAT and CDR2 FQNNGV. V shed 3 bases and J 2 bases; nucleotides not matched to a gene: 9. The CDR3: CASSFTRDRGEQETQYF. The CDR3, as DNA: TGTGCCAGCAGCTTTACTAGGGACAGGGGTGAGCAAGAGACCCAGTACTTC.

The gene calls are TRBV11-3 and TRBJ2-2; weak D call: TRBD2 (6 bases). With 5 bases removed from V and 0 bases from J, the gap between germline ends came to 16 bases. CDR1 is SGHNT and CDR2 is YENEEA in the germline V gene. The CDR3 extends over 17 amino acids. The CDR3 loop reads CASSPLPWGANTGELFF. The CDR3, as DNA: TGTGCCAGCAGCCCCCTCCCATGGGGGGCGAACACCGGGGAGCTGTTTTTT.

The CDR3 sequence: CASSVSGALGGEQFF. CDR3 DNA sequence: TGTGCCAGCAGCGTTAGCGGGGCACTGGGGGGTGAGCAGTTCTTC. The rearrangement joins TRBV9 to TRBJ2-1, with 8 positions matching TRBD2. After removal of 2 bases from V and 9 bases from J, the junction contained 10 bases not matched to a gene. The CDR3 covers 15 residues. CDR1 is SGDLS and CDR2 is YYNGEE in the germline V gene.

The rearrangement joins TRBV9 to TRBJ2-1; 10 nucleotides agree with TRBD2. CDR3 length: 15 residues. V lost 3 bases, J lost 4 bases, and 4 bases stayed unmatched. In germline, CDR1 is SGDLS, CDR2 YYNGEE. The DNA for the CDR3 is TGTGCCAGCAGCGCGGGACTAGCGAAATACAATGAGCAGTTCTTC. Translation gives CASSAGLAKYNEQFF.

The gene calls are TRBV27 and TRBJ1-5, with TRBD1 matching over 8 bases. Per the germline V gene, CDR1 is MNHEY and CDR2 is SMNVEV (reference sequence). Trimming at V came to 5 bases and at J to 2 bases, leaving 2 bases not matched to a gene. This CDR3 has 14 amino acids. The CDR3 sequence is CASSLQGGNQPQHF. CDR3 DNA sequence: TGTGCCAGCAGTCTACAGGGGGGCAATCAGCCCCAGCATTTT.

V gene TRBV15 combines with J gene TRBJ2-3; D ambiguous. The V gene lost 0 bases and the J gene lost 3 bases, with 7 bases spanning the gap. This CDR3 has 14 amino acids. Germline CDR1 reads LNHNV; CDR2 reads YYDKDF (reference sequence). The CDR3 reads CATSRDGRTDTQYF. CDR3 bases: TGTGCCACCAGCAGAGATGGCAGAACAGATACGCAGTATTTT. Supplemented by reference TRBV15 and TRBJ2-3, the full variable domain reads DAMVIQNPRYQVTQFGKPVTLSCSQTLNHNVMYWYQQKSSQAPKLLFHYYDKDFNNEADTPDNFQSRRPNTSFCFLDIRSPGLGDTAMYLCATSRDGRTDTQYFGPGTRLTVL.

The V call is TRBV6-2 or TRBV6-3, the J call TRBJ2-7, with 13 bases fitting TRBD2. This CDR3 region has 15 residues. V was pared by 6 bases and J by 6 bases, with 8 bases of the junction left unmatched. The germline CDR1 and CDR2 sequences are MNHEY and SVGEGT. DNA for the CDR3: TGTGCCAGCAGCCGGGGGACTAGCGGGACCCGCGAGCAGTACTTC. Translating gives CASSRGTSGTREQYF.

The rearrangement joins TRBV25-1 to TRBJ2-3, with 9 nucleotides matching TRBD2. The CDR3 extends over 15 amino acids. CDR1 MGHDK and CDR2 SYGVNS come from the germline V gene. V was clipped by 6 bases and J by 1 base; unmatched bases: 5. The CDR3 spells CASRVAGVGTDTQYF. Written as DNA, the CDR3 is TGTGCCAGCAGGGTAGCGGGAGTTGGCACAGATACGCAGTATTTT.

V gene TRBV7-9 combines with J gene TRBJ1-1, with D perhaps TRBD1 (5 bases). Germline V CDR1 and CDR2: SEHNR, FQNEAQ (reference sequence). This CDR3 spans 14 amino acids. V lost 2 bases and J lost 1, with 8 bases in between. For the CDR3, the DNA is TGTGCCAGCAGCTTAAACGGGGGGAACACTGAAGCTTTCTTT. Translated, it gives CASSLNGGNTEAFF.

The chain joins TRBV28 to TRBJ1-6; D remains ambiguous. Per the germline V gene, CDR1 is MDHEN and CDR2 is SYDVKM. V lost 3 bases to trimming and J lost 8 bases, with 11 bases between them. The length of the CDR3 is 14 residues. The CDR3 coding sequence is TGTGCCAGCAGTTTTGAGTGGAGACATTCACCCCTCCACTTT. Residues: CASSFEWRHSPLHF. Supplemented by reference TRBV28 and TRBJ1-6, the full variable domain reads DVKVTQSSRYLVKRTGEKVFLECVQDMDHENMFWYRQDPGLGLRLIYFSYDVKMKEKGDIPEGYSVSREKKERFSLILESASTNQTSMYLCASSFEWRHSPLHFGNGTRLTVT.

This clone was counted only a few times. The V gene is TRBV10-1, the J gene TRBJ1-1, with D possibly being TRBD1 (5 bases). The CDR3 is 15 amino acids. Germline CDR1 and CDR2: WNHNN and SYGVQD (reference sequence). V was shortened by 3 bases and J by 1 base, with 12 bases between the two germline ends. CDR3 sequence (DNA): TGCGCCAGCAGTGATTCCCGGAGGGGGAACACTGAAGCTTTCTTT. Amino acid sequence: CASSDSRRGNTEAFF.

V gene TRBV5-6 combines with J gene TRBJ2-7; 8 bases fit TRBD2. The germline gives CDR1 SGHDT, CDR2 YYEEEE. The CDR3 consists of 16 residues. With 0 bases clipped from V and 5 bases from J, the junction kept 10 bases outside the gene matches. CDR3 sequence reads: CASSLVSGIVGHEQYF. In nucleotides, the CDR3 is TGTGCCAGCAGCTTGGTTAGCGGGATCGTCGGGCACGAGCAGTACTTC.

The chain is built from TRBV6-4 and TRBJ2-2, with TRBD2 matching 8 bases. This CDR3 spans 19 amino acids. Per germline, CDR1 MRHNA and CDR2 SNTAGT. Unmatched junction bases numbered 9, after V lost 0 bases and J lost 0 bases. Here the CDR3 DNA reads TGTGCCAGCAGTGACTCCTTTAGGCTAGCGGGCGCGAACACCGGGGAGCTGTTTTTT. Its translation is CASSDSFRLAGANTGELFF.

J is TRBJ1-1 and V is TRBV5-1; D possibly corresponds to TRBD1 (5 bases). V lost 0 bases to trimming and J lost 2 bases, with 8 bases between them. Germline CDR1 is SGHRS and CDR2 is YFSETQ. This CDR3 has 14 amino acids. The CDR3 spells CASSLGGGNTEAFF. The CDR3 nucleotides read TGCGCCAGCAGCTTGGGGGGCGGAAACACTGAAGCTTTCTTT.

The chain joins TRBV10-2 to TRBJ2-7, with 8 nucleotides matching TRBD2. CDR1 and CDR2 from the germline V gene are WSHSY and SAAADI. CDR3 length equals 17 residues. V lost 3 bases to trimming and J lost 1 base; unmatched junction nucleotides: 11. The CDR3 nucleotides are TGCGCCAGCAGTGAACAAAACGGGAGGGCTTTTTCCTACGAGCAGTACTTC. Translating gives CASSEQNGRAFSYEQYF.

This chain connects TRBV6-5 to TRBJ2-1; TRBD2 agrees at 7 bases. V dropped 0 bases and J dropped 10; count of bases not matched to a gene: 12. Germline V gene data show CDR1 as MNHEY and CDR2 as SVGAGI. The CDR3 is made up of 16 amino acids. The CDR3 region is CASSYSTVGGPQEQFF. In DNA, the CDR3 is TGTGCCAGCAGTTACTCGACGGTGGGAGGGCCGCAAGAGCAGTTCTTC.

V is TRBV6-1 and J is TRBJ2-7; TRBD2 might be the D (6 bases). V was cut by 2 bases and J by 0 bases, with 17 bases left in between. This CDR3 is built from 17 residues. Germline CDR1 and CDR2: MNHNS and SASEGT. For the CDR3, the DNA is TGTGCCAGCAGTGAACGGTTGTTGGGAGGAAGCTCCTACGAGCAGTACTTC. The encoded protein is CASSERLLGGSSYEQYF.

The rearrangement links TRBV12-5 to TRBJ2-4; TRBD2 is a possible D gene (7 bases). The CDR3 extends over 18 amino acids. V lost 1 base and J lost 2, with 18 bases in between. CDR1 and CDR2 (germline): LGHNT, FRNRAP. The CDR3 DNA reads TGTGCTAGTGGTTTGGCCCGGAGGGGGGGTTTAACCAAAAACATTCAGTACTTC. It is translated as CASGLARRGGLTKNIQYF. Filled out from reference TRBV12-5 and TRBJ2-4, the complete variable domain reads DARVTQTPRHKVTEMGQEVTMRCQPILGHNTVFWYRQTMMQGLELLAYFRNRAPLDDSGMPKDRFSAEMPDATLATLKIQPSEPRDSAVYFCASGLARRGGLTKNIQYFGAGTRLSVL.

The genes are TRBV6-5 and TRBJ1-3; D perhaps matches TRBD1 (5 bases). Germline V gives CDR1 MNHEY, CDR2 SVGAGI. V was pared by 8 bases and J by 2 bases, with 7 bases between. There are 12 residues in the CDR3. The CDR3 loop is CASRGTGNTIYF. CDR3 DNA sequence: TGTGCCAGCCGGGGGACTGGAAACACCATATATTTT.

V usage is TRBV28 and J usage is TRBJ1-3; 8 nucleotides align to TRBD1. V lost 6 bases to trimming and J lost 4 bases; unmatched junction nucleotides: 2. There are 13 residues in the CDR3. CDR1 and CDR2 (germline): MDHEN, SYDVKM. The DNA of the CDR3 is TGTGCCAGCAGCCGGACAGGGGGAAACACCATATATTTT. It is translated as CASSRTGGNTIYF.

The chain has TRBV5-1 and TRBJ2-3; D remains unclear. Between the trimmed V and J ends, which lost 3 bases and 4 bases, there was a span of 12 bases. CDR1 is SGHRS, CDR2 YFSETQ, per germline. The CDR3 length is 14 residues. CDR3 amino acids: CASSSPIAADTQYF. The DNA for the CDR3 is TGCGCCAGCAGCTCGCCAATAGCAGCAGATACGCAGTATTTT.

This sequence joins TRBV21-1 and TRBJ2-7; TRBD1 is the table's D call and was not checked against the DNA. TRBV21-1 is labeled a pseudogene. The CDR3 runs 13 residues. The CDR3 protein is CASSNRTGSEQYF. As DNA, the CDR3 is TGTGCCAGCAGCAATCGGACAGGGTCCGAGCAGTACTTC.

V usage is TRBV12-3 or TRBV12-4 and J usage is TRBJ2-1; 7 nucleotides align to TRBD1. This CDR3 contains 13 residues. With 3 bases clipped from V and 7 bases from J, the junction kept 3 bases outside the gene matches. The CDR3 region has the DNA TGTGCCAGCAGTTTGGGACAGATAAATGAGCAGTTCTTC. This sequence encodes CASSLGQINEQFF.

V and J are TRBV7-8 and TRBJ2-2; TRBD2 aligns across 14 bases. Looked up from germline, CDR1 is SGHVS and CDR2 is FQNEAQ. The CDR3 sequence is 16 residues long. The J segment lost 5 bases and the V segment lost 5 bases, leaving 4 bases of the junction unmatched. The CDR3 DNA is TGTGCCAGCAGCCCGAGACTAGCGGGAGGGACCGGGGAGCTGTTTTTT. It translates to CASSPRLAGGTGELFF.

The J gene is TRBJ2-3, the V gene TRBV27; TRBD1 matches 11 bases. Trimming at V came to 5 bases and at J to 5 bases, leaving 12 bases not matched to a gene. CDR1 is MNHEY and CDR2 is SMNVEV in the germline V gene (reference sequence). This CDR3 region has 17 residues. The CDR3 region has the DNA TGTGCCAGCAGTCCCCCCTTGGACAGGGGGCGCGAAGATACGCAGTATTTT. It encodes CASSPPLDRGREDTQYF.

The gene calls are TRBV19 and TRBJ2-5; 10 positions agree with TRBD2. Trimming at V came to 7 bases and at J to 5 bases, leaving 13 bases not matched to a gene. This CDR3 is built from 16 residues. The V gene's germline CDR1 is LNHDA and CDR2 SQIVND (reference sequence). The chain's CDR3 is CASKAPGVAGGETQYF. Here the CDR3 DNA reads TGTGCCAGTAAGGCGCCTGGGGTAGCGGGAGGTGAGACCCAGTACTTC.

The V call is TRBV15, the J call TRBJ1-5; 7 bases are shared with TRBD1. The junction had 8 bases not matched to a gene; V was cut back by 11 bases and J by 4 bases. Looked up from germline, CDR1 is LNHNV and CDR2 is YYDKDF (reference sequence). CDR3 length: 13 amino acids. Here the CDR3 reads CAASPGQNQPQHF. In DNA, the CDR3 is TGTGCCGCTTCGCCGGGACAGAATCAGCCCCAGCATTTT.

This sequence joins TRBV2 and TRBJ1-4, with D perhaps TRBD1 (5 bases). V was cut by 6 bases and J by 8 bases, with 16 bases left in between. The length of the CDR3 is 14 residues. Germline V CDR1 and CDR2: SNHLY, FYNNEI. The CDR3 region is CASSQTSGREKLFF. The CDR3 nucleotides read TGTGCCAGCAGCCAAACCTCAGGGAGGGAAAAACTGTTTTTT.